These 20 T cell receptor beta chains were sequenced from one sample in a study of cytomegalovirus exposure and HLA in healthy donors. The method was immunoSEQ multiplex PCR; TCRdb's version includes in-frame clones alone and lacks a portion of them. The sample has roughly 150,000 clones, almost 85% seen once; the top ten hold approximately 30%. Sequencing was carried out using PBMCs. These receptors all stem from a man aged 25 to 45 in good health and CMV-seropositive.

The V call is TRBV9, the J call TRBJ2-1; tentative D call: TRBD2 (6 bases). From germline, CDR1 is SGDLS and CDR2 YYNGEE. The CDR3 runs 15 residues. V was clipped by 3 bases and J by 0 bases, with 10 bases between them. The CDR3 region is CASSASGVSYNEQFF. The CDR3, as DNA: TGTGCCAGCAGCGCCTCGGGAGTCTCCTACAATGAGCAGTTCTTC.

This chain connects TRBV6-1 to TRBJ2-1; 7 bases are a match to TRBD2. V lost 4 bases and J lost 1; bases outside the gene matches: 4. The CDR3 is made up of 15 amino acids. In germline, CDR1 is MNHNS, CDR2 SASEGT. CDR3 sequence (DNA): TGTGCCAGCAGTGTGCGGGGGTTTTCCTACAATGAGCAGTTCTTC. Translating gives CASSVRGFSYNEQFF.

The chain links TRBV10-3 to TRBJ1-4; D might be TRBD1 (6 bases). The CDR3 spans 15 residues. The ends were cut back, 3 bases at V and 2 bases at J, with 10 bases in the middle. Germline values: CDR1 ENHRY, CDR2 SYGVKD. The CDR3: CAISEGQGTNEKLFF. CDR3 nucleotide sequence: TGTGCCATCAGTGAAGGTCAGGGGACTAATGAAAAACTGTTTTTT.

V is TRBV6-5 and J is TRBJ1-2; D ambiguous. Trimming removed 6 bases at V and 3 bases at J, with 17 bases between. Germline loops: CDR1 MNHEY, CDR2 SVGAGI. The CDR3 consists of 15 residues. CDR3 sequence (DNA): TGTGCCAGCAGCCGCGACATAAGGTCGTACTATGGCTACACCTTC. Translating gives CASSRDIRSYYGYTF.

This chain links TRBV6-1 with TRBJ1-2, with D possibly being TRBD1 (5 bases). The CDR3 extends over 19 amino acids. Germline V gene sequence: CDR1 MNHNS, CDR2 SASEGT. The V and J ends lost 2 bases and 4 bases respectively, with 26 bases between them. For the CDR3, the DNA is TGTGCCAGCAGTGAAAACCACGGAGGCGGGGGGGAGATCGGCTATGGCTACACCTTC. Encoded protein: CASSENHGGGGEIGYGYTF.

The V call is TRBV11-1, the J call TRBJ2-1, with D perhaps TRBD2 (7 bases). V dropped 1 base and J dropped 6 bases, with 13 bases sitting between them. Looked up from germline, CDR1 is SGHAT and CDR2 is FQDESV (reference sequence). The CDR3 extends over 15 amino acids. The CDR3 sequence: CASSLVGGPSNEQFF. The CDR3 DNA reads as TGTGCCAGCAGCTTAGTGGGGGGGCCGAGCAATGAGCAGTTCTTC.

This sequence joins TRBV5-1 and TRBJ2-3, with 10 bases that match TRBD2. The V gene's germline CDR1 is SGHRS and CDR2 YFSETQ. The CDR3 is 17 residues long. V shed 4 bases and J 4 bases; nucleotides not matched to a gene: 12. CDR3 DNA sequence: TGCGCCAGCAGCCCGGGCGGGACTAGCGTTATCCCAGATACGCAGTATTTT. Its translation: CASSPGGTSVIPDTQYF.

CDR3 sequence reads: CASSPLAGAGYEQFF. The CDR3 nucleotides read TGTGCCAGCAGCCCTCTAGCGGGAGCAGGATATGAGCAGTTCTTC. This chain links TRBV7-3 with TRBJ2-1, with TRBD2 identical over 10 bases. Germline CDR1 and CDR2: SGHTA and FQGTGA. The CDR3 runs 15 residues. Unmatched junction bases numbered 9, after V lost 5 bases and J lost 8 bases.

This chain connects TRBV6-6 to TRBJ1-1; TRBD1 is a possible D gene (6 bases). In germline, CDR1 is MNHNY, CDR2 SVGAGI (reference sequence). The CDR3 has 14 amino acids. The germline V and J ends were trimmed by 6 bases and 5 bases, with 16 bases remaining between them. In nucleotides, the CDR3 is TGTGCCAGCAGATGGAACAGGGACGGGACTGAAGCTTTCTTT. Its protein is CASRWNRDGTEAFF.

The chain links TRBV2 to TRBJ2-7, with D possibly TRBD1 on 6 matching bases. Per the germline V gene, CDR1 is SNHLY and CDR2 is FYNNEI. The CDR3 contains 15 residues. V was shortened by 7 bases and J by 3 bases, with 19 bases between the two germline ends. Written as DNA, the CDR3 is TGTGCCAGCAAGTACAACAGGGACCGAGGCTACGAGCAGTACTTC. It yields the protein CASKYNRDRGYEQYF.

This clone was counted between two and nine times. The chain combines TRBV9 with TRBJ2-1; D call uncertain. The V end lost 0 bases, the J end lost 6 bases, and 7 bases lay between the germline ends. The CDR3 spans 13 residues. Germline values: CDR1 SGDLS, CDR2 YYNGEE. The CDR3 coding sequence is TGTGCCAGCAGCGTAGGGCAAGTCAATGAGCAGTTCTTC. It is translated as CASSVGQVNEQFF. The full variable domain, completed using reference TRBV9 and TRBJ2-1, is DSGVTQTPKHLITATGQRVTLRCSPRSGDLSVYWYQQSLDQGLQFLIQYYNGEERAKGNILERFSAQQFPDLHSELNLSSLELGDSALYFCASSVGQVNEQFFGPGTRLTVL.

The rearrangement uses TRBV14 and TRBJ1-2, with 7 bases identical to TRBD1. The CDR3 contains 14 residues. V dropped 1 base and J dropped 7; count of bases not matched to a gene: 6. Germline-derived CDR1 and CDR2 are SGHDN and FVKESK. The DNA for the CDR3 is TGTGCCAGCAGCCAAGCGGGGACAGCCAGTGGCTACACCTTC. It is translated as CASSQAGTASGYTF.

This clone was picked up one time. The chain links TRBV25-1 to TRBJ2-5, with 8 nucleotides matching TRBD2. The CDR3 covers 16 residues. CDR1 is MGHDK and CDR2 is SYGVNS in the germline V gene. After removal of 6 bases from V and 7 bases from J, the junction contained 16 bases not matched to a gene. The CDR3 sequence: CASRSSRGGHLGTQYF. DNA for the CDR3: TGTGCCAGCAGGTCCAGCCGGGGGGGCCATTTAGGGACCCAGTACTTC.

The chain carries TRBV7-9 and TRBJ1-2; 7 positions agree with TRBD1. CDR3 length: 13 amino acids. Looked up from germline, CDR1 is SEHNR and CDR2 is FQNEAQ (reference sequence). The V and J ends lost 5 bases and 7 bases, in that order; junction bases with no gene match: 7. CDR3 residues: CASSVTGVGGYTF. In DNA form, the CDR3 reads TGTGCCAGCAGCGTCACAGGGGTTGGTGGCTACACCTTC.

In nucleotides, the CDR3 is TGTGCCAGCAGCTTAGACGGACAGGGGGCTGGTACGCAGTATTTT. Residues: CASSLDGQGAGTQYF. The rearrangement joins TRBV7-2 to TRBJ2-3; 11 bases line up with TRBD1. Trimming took 1 base from V and 8 from J; bases not matched to a gene: 5. CDR1 and CDR2 from the germline V gene are SGHTA and FQGNSA. There are 15 residues in the CDR3.

The sample holds a few counts of this clone. V is TRBV30 and J is TRBJ2-1; TRBD2 matches at 13 bases. V lost 8 bases and J lost 8; bases outside the gene matches: 9. The V gene's germline CDR1 is GTSNPN and CDR2 SVGIG (reference sequence). The CDR3 runs to 14 residues. The CDR3 sequence: CAGTGTSGIHEQFF. CDR3 in DNA: TGTGCCGGAACCGGGACTAGCGGGATCCATGAGCAGTTCTTC.

This rearrangement joins TRBV27 to TRBJ2-1, with 9 bases identical to TRBD1. CDR1 and CDR2 (germline): MNHEY, SMNVEV (reference sequence). With 6 bases clipped from V and 16 bases from J, the junction kept 16 bases outside the gene matches. The CDR3 loop spans 14 amino acids. The CDR3 bases are TGTGCCAGCAGAGCCGGGACAGGGTATCGGGACAGTTTCTTC. Translation: CASRAGTGYRDSFF.

This chain joins TRBV27 and TRBJ2-3; the match to TRBD1 covers 9 bases. CDR3 length equals 15 residues. The trim removed 9 bases at V and 4 bases at J, leaving 11 bases unmatched. The germline V gene encodes CDR1 MNHEY and CDR2 SMNVEV (reference sequence). CDR3 loop: CASSNGQGPSDTQYF. CDR3 coding DNA: TGTGCCAGTTCCAACGGACAGGGGCCGTCAGATACGCAGTATTTT.

This chain joins TRBV6-5 and TRBJ1-1; 8 positions match TRBD1. V was clipped by 6 bases and J by 10 bases; unmatched bases: 10. The V gene's germline CDR1 is MNHEY and CDR2 SVGAGI. The CDR3 covers 13 residues. As DNA, the CDR3 is TGTGCCAGCAGCTCGACAGGGGATGGAGGAGCTTTCTTT. Its translation: CASSSTGDGGAFF.

This chain connects TRBV5-1 to TRBJ1-1; D is unclear. Trimming removed 2 bases at V and 3 bases at J, with 11 bases between. Per germline, CDR1 SGHRS and CDR2 YFSETQ. This CDR3 is built from 14 residues. The CDR3: CASSLDNPDTEAFF. CDR3 coding DNA: TGCGCCAGCAGCTTAGACAATCCCGACACTGAAGCTTTCTTT.